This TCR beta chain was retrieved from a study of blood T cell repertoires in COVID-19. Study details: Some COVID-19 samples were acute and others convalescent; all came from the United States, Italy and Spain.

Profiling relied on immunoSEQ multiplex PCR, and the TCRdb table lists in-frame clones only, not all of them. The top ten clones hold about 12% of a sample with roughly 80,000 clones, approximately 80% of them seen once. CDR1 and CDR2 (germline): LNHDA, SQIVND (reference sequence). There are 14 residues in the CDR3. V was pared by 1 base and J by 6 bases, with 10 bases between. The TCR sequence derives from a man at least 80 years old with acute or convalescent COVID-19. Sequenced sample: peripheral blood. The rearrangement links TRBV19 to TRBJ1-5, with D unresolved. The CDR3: CASSIGGHGQPQHF. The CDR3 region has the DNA TGTGCCAGTAGTATAGGAGGGCACGGTCAGCCCCAGCATTTT.